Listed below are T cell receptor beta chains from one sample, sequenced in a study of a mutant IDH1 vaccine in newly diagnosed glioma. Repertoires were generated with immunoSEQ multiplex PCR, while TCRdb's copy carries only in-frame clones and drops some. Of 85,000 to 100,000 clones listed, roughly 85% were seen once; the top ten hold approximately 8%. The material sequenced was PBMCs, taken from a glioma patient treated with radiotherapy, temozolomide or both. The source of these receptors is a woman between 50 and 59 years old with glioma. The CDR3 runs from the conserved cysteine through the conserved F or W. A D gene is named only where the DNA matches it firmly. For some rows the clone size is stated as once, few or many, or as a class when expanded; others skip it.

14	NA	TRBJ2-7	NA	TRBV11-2	CASSLDIQGTEQYF	TGTGCCAGCAGCTTGGACATACAGGGAACCGAGCAGTACTTC
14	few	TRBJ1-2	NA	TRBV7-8	CASSPGTGKDGYTF	TGTGCCAGCAGCCCCGGGACGGGAAAAGATGGCTACACCTTC
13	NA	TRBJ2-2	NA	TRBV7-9	CASRPSTSRELFF	TGTGCCAGCAGGCCTTCTACTTCGAGGGAGCTGTTTTTT
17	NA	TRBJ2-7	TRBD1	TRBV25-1	CASSGQSGTGDPYEQYF	TGTGCCAGCAGTGGTCAGTCCGGGACAGGGGACCCCTACGAGCAGTACTTC
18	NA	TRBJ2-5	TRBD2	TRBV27	CASSLGTSGGAYQETQYF	TGTGCCAGCAGTTTGGGGACTAGCGGGGGGGCGTACCAAGAGACCCAGTACTTC
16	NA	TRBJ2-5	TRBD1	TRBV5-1	CASSHRQGGSQETQYF	TGCGCCAGCAGCCATCGACAGGGTGGGTCCCAAGAGACCCAGTACTTC
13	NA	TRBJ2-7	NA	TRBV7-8	CASSLDPLIEQYF	TGTGCCAGCAGCTTAGATCCTCTGATCGAGCAGTACTTC
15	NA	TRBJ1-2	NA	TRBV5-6	CASSLAVTVSYGYTF	TGTGCCAGCAGCTTGGCCGTGACAGTTTCCTATGGCTACACCTTC
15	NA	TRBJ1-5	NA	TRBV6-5	CASSYGGDSNQPQHF	TGTGCCAGCAGTTACGGGGGAGATAGCAATCAGCCCCAGCATTTT
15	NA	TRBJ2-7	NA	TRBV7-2	CASSTNSGGFFEQYF	TGTGCCAGCAGCACCAATAGCGGTGGCTTTTTCGAGCAGTACTTC
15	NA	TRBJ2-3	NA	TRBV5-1	CASSLGFRGADTQYF	TGCGCCAGCAGCTTGGGGTTCAGGGGCGCAGATACGCAGTATTTT
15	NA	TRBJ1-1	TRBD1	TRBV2	CASSERDRANTEAFF	TGTGCCAGCAGTGAACGGGACAGGGCGAACACTGAAGCTTTCTTT
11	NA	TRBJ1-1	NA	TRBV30	CAWSGYTEAFF	TGTGCCTGGAGTGGATACACTGAAGCTTTCTTT
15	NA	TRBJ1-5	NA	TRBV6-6	CASSFAMGANQPQHF	TGTGCCAGCAGTTTCGCCATGGGGGCAAATCAGCCCCAGCATTTT
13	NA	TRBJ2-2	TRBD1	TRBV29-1	CSTWTGNTGELFF	TGCAGCACCTGGACAGGGAACACCGGGGAGCTGTTTTTT
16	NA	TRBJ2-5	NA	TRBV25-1	CASSALRDSSDGTQYF	TGTGCCAGCAGTGCTCTTCGGGACTCTTCCGACGGGACCCAGTACTTC
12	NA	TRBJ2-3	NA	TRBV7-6	CASSLATDTQYF	TGTGCCAGCAGCTTAGCTACAGATACGCAGTATTTT
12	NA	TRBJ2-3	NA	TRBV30	CAWSRSTDTQYF	TGTGCCTGGAGTCGGAGCACAGATACGCAGTATTTT
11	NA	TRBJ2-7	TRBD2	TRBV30	CACTGGREQYF	TGTGCCTGTACGGGGGGGCGGGAGCAGTACTTC
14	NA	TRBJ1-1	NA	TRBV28	CASSFGTANTEAFF	TGTGCCAGCAGCTTCGGGACGGCAAACACTGAAGCTTTCTTT
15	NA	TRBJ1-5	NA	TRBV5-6	CASSLGVPPNQPQHF	TGTGCCAGCAGCTTGGGGGTCCCTCCAAATCAGCCCCAGCATTTT
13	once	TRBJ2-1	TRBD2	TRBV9	CATSSGGDNEQFF	TGTGCCACCTCTAGCGGGGGGGACAATGAGCAGTTCTTC
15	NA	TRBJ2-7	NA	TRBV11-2	CASSSGLQSSYEQYF	TGTGCCAGCAGCTCCGGACTACAAAGCTCCTACGAGCAGTACTTC
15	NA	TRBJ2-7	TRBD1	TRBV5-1	CASTALTGTYGEQYF	TGCGCCAGCACTGCTTTGACAGGGACCTATGGCGAGCAGTACTTC
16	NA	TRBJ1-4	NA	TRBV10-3	CATGDHRQATNEKLFF	TGTGCCACCGGAGACCACAGACAGGCAACTAATGAAAAACTGTTTTTT
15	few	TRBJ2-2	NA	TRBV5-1	CASSGRQGGTGELFF	TGCGCCAGCAGCGGGAGACAGGGAGGCACCGGGGAGCTGTTTTTT
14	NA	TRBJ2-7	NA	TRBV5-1	CASSLMDGAYEQYF	TGCGCCAGCAGCTTGATGGACGGTGCCTACGAGCAGTACTTC
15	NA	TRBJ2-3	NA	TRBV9	CASSVVSGRTDTQYF	TGTGCCAGCAGCGTAGTTTCAGGGCGCACAGATACGCAGTATTTT
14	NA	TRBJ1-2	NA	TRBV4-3	CASSQDNKGSGYTF	TGCGCCAGCAGCCAAGATAATAAGGGCTCTGGCTACACCTTC
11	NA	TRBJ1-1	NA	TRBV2	CASSGRTEAFF	TGTGCCAGCAGTGGGCGTACAGAGGCTTTCTTT
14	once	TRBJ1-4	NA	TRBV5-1	CASSSGTQHEKLFF	TGCGCCAGCAGCTCCGGGACTCAACATGAAAAACTGTTTTTT
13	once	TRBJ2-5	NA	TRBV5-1	CASSLGARETQYF	TGCGCCAGCAGCTTGGGAGCAAGAGAGACCCAGTACTTC
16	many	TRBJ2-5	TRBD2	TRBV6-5	CASSFSSGATQETQYF	TGTGCCAGCAGTTTCTCTAGCGGGGCGACCCAAGAGACCCAGTACTTC
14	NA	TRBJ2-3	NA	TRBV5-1	CASSLGGGTDTQYF	TGCGCCAGCAGCTTGGGGGGGGGCACAGATACGCAGTATTTT
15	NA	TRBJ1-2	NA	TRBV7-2	CASSLVPTGPYGYTF	TGTGCCAGCAGCTTAGTGCCGACAGGACCCTATGGCTACACCTTC
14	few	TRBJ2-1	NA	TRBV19	CASTPGARYNEQFF	TGTGCCAGTACTCCGGGGGCAAGATACAATGAGCAGTTCTTC
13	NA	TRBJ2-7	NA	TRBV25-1	CASSGPQGYEQYF	TGTGCCAGCAGTGGTCCCCAGGGTTACGAGCAGTACTTC
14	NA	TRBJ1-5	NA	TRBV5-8	CASRWGGGGQPQHF	TGTGCCAGCAGATGGGGGGGCGGGGGTCAGCCCCAGCATTTT
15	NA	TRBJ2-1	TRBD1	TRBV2	CASSVQGPSYNEQFF	TGTGCCAGCAGTGTACAGGGGCCCTCCTACAATGAGCAGTTCTTC
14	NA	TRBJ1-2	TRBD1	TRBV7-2	CASSWDSRVYGYTF	TGTGCCAGCAGCTGGGACAGTCGGGTCTATGGCTACACCTTC
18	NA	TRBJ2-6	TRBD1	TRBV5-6	CASSLGDRVLSGANVLTF	TGTGCCAGCAGCTTGGGGGACAGGGTACTCTCTGGGGCCAACGTCCTGACTTTC
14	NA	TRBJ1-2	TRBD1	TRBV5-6	CASSLSGTAYGYTF	TGTGCCAGCAGCTTATCCGGGACAGCTTATGGCTACACCTTC
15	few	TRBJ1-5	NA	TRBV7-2	CASSLVDRNNQPQHF	TGTGCCAGCAGCTTGGTAGACAGAAACAATCAGCCCCAGCATTTT
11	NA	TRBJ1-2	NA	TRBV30	CAWSGAYGYTF	TGTGCCTGGTCTGGAGCGTATGGCTACACCTTC
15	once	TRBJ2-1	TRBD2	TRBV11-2	CASSLGGTRLDEQFF	TGTGCCAGCAGCTTAGGGGGGACTAGGCTCGATGAGCAGTTCTTC
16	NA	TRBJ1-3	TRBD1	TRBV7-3	CASSPGTGRSGNTIYF	TGTGCCAGCAGCCCCGGGACAGGGCGCTCTGGAAACACCATATATTTT
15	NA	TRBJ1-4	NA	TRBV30	CAWSVESGVQEKLFF	TGTGCCTGGAGTGTAGAGTCTGGGGTACAGGAAAAACTGTTTTTT
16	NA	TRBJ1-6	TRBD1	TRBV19	CASTDRGSSYNSPLHF	TGTGCCAGTACCGACAGGGGAAGCTCCTATAATTCACCCCTCCACTTT
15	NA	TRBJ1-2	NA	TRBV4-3	CASSLSGGLDYGYTF	TGCGCCAGCAGCCTGAGTGGGGGGCTGGACTATGGCTACACCTTC
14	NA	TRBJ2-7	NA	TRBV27	CASSLGTASNEQYF	TGTGCCAGCAGTTTAGGGACCGCCTCTAACGAGCAGTACTTC
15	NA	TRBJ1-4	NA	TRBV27	CASRELDRNNEKLFF	TGTGCCAGCAGGGAGTTAGACAGAAATAATGAAAAACTGTTTTTT
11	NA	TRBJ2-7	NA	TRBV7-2	CASSMTYEQYF	TGTGCCAGCAGCATGACTTACGAGCAGTACTTC